Listed here is a single T cell receptor beta chain. In the study's own analysis: Amplification with reference gene primers provided the estimates of nucleated cell counts. Measured with immunoSEQ multiplex PCR; TCRdb has only the in-frame clones, and not every one. V, J and clone size are taken as reported in that table, and D and trimming were inferred from the DNA itself. This sample has over 200,000 clones; roughly nine tenths occur once, and the top ten carry 1.9%. The CDR3 consists of 16 residues. In germline, CDR1 is LGHDT, CDR2 YNNKEL (reference sequence). J was trimmed by 8 bases and V by 4 bases; bases with no gene match: 11. This sample was included in a study of blood T cell repertoires in COVID-19.

The TCR comes from a man in his forties with active or convalescent COVID-19. The sequenced sample was peripheral blood. The chain links TRBV3-1 (or the pseudogene TRBV3-2) to TRBJ2-1, with 10 bases fitting TRBD2. CDR3 sequence: CASSRARVAGGDEQFF. The CDR3 nucleotides read TGTGCCAGCAGCCGTGCCCGGGTAGCGGGAGGCGATGAGCAGTTCTTC.